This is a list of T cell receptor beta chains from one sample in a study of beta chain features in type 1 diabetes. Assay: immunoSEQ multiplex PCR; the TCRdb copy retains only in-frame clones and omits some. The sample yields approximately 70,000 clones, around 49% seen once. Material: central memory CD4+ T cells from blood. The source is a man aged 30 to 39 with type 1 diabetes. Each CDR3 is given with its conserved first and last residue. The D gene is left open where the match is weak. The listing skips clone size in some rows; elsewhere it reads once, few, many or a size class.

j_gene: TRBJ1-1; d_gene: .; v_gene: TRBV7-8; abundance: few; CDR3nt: TGTGCCAGCAATATTCAGGAGAACACTGAAGCTTTCTTT; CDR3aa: CASNIQENTEAFF
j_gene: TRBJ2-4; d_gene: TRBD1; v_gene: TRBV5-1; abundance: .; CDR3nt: TGCGCCAGCAGCCCCACGGCAGGGGGTAAAAACATTCAGTACTTC; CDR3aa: CASSPTAGGKNIQYF
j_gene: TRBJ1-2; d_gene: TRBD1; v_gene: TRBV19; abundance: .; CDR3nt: TGTGCCAGTAGTTCCAACAGGGGGCCGAACTATGGCTACACCTTC; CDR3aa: CASSSNRGPNYGYTF
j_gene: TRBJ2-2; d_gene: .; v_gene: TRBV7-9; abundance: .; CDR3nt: TGTGCCAGCAGCTTCCTGGTGGACACTACGAACACCGGGGAGCTGTTTTTT; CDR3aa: CASSFLVDTTNTGELFF
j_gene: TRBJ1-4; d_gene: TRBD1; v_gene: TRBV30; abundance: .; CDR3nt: TGTGCCTGGAGTGTACGGCAGGGGGGTGAAAAACTGTTTTTT; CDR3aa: CAWSVRQGGEKLFF
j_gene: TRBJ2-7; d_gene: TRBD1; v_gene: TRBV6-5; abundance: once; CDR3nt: TGTGCCAGCAGTACCCGGGACAGGGCCTACGAGCAGTACTTC; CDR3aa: CASSTRDRAYEQYF
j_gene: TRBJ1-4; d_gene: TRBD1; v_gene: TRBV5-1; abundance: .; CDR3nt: TGCGCCAGCAGCGCGACAGGGTCCGGAAGTGAAAAACTGTTTTTT; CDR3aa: CASSATGSGSEKLFF
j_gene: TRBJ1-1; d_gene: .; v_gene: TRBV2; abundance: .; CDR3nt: TGTGCCAGCAGTCCCGAAGGGGCGGACACTGAAGCTTTCTTT; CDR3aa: CASSPEGADTEAFF
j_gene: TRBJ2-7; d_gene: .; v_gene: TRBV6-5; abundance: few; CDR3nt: TGTGCCAGCAGTCGGGACTTCAGCTCCTACGAGCAGTACTTC; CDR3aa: CASSRDFSSYEQYF
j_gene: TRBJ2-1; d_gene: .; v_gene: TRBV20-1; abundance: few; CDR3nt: TGCAGTGCTAGAGCTGGGCCTGAGCAGTTCTTC; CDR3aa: CSARAGPEQFF
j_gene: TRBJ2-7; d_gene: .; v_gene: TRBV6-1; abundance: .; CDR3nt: TGTGCCAGCAGTGAAGGCTCCAGGCTCCCCTACGAGCAGTACTTC; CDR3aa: CASSEGSRLPYEQYF
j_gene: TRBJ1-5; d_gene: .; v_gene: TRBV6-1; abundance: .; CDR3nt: TGTGCCAGCAGTGCGGAGGGTTTTGGCCAGCCCCAGCATTTT; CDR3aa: CASSAEGFGQPQHF
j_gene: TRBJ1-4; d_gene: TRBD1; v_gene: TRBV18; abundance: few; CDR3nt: TGTGCCAGCTCACCGGCGGGACAGGCGCGTGAAAAACTGTTTTTT; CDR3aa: CASSPAGQAREKLFF
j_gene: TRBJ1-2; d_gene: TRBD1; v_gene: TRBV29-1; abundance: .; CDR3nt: TGCAGCGTTGACCCGACAGGGGACCGCTATGGCTACACCTTC; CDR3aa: CSVDPTGDRYGYTF
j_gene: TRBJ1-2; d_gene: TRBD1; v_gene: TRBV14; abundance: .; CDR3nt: TGTGCCAGCAGCCGTACCCGGACAGGGGGCGGCTACACCTTC; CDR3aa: CASSRTRTGGGYTF
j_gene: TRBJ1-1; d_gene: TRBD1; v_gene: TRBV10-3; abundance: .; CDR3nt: TGTGCCATCAGTGAGGGACAGGGTACTAGTGAAGCTTTCTTT; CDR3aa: CAISEGQGTSEAFF
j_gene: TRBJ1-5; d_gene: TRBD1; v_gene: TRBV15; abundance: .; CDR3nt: TGTGCCACCAGCAGAGGTCCGACAGGGAATCAGCCCCAGCATTTT; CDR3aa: CATSRGPTGNQPQHF
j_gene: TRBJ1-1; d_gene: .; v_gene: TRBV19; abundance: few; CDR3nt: TGTGCCAGTAATAGGAGGAACACTGAAGCTTTCTTT; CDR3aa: CASNRRNTEAFF
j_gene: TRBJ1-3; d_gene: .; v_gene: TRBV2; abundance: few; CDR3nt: TGTGCCAGCAGGGCTGACAGGAACTCTGGAAACACCATATATTTT; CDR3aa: CASRADRNSGNTIYF
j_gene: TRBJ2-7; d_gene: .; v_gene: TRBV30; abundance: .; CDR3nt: TGTGCCTGGAGCCCCAGCGGTTACGAGCAGTACTTC; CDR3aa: CAWSPSGYEQYF
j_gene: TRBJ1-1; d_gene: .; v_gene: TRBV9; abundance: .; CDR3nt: TGTGCCAGCAGAGAAACAGGGAACACTGAAGCTTTCTTT; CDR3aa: CASRETGNTEAFF
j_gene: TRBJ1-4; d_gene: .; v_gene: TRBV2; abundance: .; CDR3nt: TGTGCCAGCAGCCAAGAGGGCAGGTCTGAAAAACTGTTTTTT; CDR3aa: CASSQEGRSEKLFF
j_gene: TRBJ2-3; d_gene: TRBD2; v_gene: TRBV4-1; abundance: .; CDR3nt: TGCGCCAGCAGCCGAAGCGAAGCGGGGGGGCGGGCAGATACGCAGTATTTT; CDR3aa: CASSRSEAGGRADTQYF
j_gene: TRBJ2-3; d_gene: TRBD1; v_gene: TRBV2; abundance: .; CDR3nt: TGTGCCAGCAGTGATGGAACAGGGGGCACAGATACGCAGTATTTT; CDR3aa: CASSDGTGGTDTQYF
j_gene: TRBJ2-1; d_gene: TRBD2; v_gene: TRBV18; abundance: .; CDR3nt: TGTGCCAGCTCACCACCGGGGACTAGCGGGAGCAGTGAGCAGTTCTTC; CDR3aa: CASSPPGTSGSSEQFF
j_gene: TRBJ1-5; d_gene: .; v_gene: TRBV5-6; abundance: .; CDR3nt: TGTGCCAGCAGCCGCGGCCGGGTTTCGAATCAGCCCCAGCATTTT; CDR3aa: CASSRGRVSNQPQHF
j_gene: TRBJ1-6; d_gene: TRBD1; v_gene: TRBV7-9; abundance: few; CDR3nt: TGTGCCAGCAGCCTATTGGACAGGGGGCTTTCACCCCTCCACTTT; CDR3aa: CASSLLDRGLSPLHF
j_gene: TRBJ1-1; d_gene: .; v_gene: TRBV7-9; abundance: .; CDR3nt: TGTGCCAGCTCCCCAGGGCTGGACGGGACTGAAGCTTTCTTT; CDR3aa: CASSPGLDGTEAFF
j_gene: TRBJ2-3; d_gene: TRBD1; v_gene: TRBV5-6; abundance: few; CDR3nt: TGTGCCAGCAGAGGCTGGACAGGGGGCACGGATACGCAGTATTTT; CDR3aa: CASRGWTGGTDTQYF
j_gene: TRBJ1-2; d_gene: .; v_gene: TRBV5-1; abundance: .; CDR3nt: TGCGCCAGCAGCTTAGGCAGCCTAGGAGGCTACACCTTC; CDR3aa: CASSLGSLGGYTF
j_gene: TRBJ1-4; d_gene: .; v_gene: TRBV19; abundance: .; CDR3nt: TGTGCCAGCCGAGACGGGAGCGGGAATGAAAAACTGTTTTTT; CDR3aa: CASRDGSGNEKLFF
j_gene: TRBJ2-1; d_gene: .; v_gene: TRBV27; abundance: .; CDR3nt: TGTGCCAGCAGTTTCGAAGGGGGCAATGAGCAGTTCTTC; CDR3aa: CASSFEGGNEQFF
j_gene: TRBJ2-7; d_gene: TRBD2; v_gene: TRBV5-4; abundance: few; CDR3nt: TGTGCCAGCAGCTCGGGGGGGACCCTAAGCTCCTACGAGCAGTACTTC; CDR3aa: CASSSGGTLSSYEQYF
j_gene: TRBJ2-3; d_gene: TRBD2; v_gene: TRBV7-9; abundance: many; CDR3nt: TGTGCCAGCAGCCGGGGGACTAGCGGGAGAGGAGGTACGCAGTATTTT; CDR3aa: CASSRGTSGRGGTQYF
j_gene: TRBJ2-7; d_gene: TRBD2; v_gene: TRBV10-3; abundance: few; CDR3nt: TGTGCCATCAGCGCGCCGGGACTAGAGCTCGAGCAGTACTTC; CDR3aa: CAISAPGLELEQYF
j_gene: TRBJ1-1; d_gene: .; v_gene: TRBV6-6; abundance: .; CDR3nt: TGTGCCAGCAGGGCATCGGGTGAAGCTTTCTTT; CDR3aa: CASRASGEAFF
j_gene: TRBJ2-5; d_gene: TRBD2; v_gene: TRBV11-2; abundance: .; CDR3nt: TGTGCCAGCAGTCTAGGACTAGCGGAAGAGACCCAGTACTTC; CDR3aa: CASSLGLAEETQYF
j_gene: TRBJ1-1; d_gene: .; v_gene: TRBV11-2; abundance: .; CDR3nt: TGTGCCAGCACCTTACAAGCGAACACTGAAGCTTTCTTT; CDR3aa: CASTLQANTEAFF
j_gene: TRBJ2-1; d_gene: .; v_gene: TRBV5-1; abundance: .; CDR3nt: TGCGCCAGCAGCTTGGCTCCTTTAGGCGGAGCAGGGTACAATGAGCAGTTCTTC; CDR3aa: CASSLAPLGGAGYNEQFF
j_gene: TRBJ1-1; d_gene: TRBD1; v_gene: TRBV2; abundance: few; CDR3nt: TGTGCCAGCGGCACTGACAGGGGCCGAAACACTGAAGCTTTCTTT; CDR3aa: CASGTDRGRNTEAFF
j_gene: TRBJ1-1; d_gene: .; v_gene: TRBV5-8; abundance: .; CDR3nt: TGTGCCAGCAGCTTGCGCGGGATCACTGAAGCTTTCTTT; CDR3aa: CASSLRGITEAFF
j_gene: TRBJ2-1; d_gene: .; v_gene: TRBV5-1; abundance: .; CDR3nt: TGCGCCAGCAGCTTGAGGGGAGGTATTGCGAGCTCCTACAATGAGCAGTTCTTC; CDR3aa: CASSLRGGIASSYNEQFF
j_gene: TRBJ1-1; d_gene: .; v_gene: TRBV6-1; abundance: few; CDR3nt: TGTGCCAGCAGCGACCTCAGGGTCAACACTGAAGCTTTCTTT; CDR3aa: CASSDLRVNTEAFF